A single sample gave rise to the 21 T cell receptor beta chains below, sequenced in a study of blood T cell repertoires in COVID-19 (TCRdb year 2020). The receptor library was made with the immunoSEQ multiplex PCR assay. The immuneACCESS repertoire file appears here via TCRdb, limited to in-frame rearrangements. These files lack a portion of the clones; in checked studies, under half of the deficit traces to unresolved V genes, and the cause of the others is not known. The sample has 20,000 to 25,000 clones on record, roughly 73% of them singletons. 15% to 20% of the sample goes to the ten largest clones. Sequencing input: peripheral blood. The source is a human donor in a cohort sampled during active or convalescent COVID-19.

The chain couples TRBV7-6 to TRBJ2-3; the D gene is possibly TRBD1 (5 bases). CDR3 length: 12 amino acids. CDR1 and CDR2 from the germline V gene are SGHVS and FNYEAQ. Trimming took off 5 bases at V and 11 bases at J, with 14 bases between the two ends. DNA for the CDR3: TGTGCCAGCAGCACCATAGGGGCAAAGCAGTATTTT. Amino acid sequence: CASSTIGAKQYF. Looking up the rest from reference TRBV7-6 and TRBJ2-3 gives the full variable domain: GAGVSQSPRYKVTKRGQDVALRCDPISGHVSLYWYRQALGQGPEFLTYFNYEAQQDKSGLPNDRFSAERPEGSISTLTIQRTEQRDSAMYRCASSTIGAKQYFGPGTRLTVL.

This clone was recorded once. J is TRBJ2-2 and V is TRBV5-4; 7 positions agree with TRBD1. This CDR3 is built from 15 residues. The germline CDR1 and CDR2 sequences are SGHNT and YYREEE (reference sequence). The V gene end was trimmed by 2 bases and the J gene end by 1 base; junction bases not matched to a gene: 2. The CDR3 DNA reads as TGTGCCAGCAGCTTTAGGACAGGGAACACCGGGGAGCTGTTTTTT. It translates to CASSFRTGNTGELFF. Variable domain in full (rest from reference TRBV5-4 and TRBJ2-2): ETGVTQSPTHLIKTRGQQVTLRCSSQSGHNTVSWYQQALGQGPQFIFQYYREEENGRGNFPPRFSGLQFPNYSSELNVNALELDDSALYLCASSFRTGNTGELFFGEGSRLTVL.

This clone turned up a few times. The chain carries TRBV19 and TRBJ2-1; maybe TRBD1 (5 bases). V was trimmed by 6 bases and J by 1 base, leaving 19 bases between them. Per germline, CDR1 LNHDA and CDR2 SQIVND (reference sequence). The length of the CDR3 is 17 residues. CDR3 residues: CASRRRNRTLSYNEQFF. The CDR3 DNA sequence: TGTGCCAGTAGGAGAAGGAACAGGACGCTATCCTACAATGAGCAGTTCTTC.

This clone showed up just a few times. The V gene is TRBV21-1, the J gene TRBJ2-5; the table names TRBD2, a call not compared with the DNA. TRBV21-1 is an annotated pseudogene. The CDR3 sequence is 17 residues long. The CDR3 nucleotides are TGTGCCAGCAGCAAATCCCCTAGCACCGGACTCCAAGAGACCCAGTACTTC. It encodes CASSKSPSTGLQETQYF.

This clone showed up just a few times. Here the CDR3 DNA reads TGTGCCAGCACCCTGGGGGGAAAAGGCACCGGGGAGCTGTTTTTT. This translates into CASTLGGKGTGELFF. This chain connects TRBV2 to TRBJ2-2; a weak D match, TRBD2 (6 bases). The germline V gene encodes CDR1 SNHLY and CDR2 FYNNEI. The CDR3 has 15 amino acids. Trimming cost V 7 bases and J 4 bases, with 16 bases left between them.

This clone was detected a few times. This chain joins TRBV2 and TRBJ2-6; 8 bases map to TRBD1. CDR1 is SNHLY, CDR2 FYNNEI, per germline. This CDR3 region has 16 residues. V gave up 6 bases and J gave up 0 bases; unmatched junction bases: 4. CDR3 sequence: CASRRTGHSGANVLTF. CDR3 nucleotides: TGTGCCAGCAGGCGGACAGGGCACTCTGGGGCCAACGTCCTGACTTTC. The variable domain in full, completed from reference TRBV2 and TRBJ2-6, reads EPEVTQTPSHQVTQMGQEVILRCVPISNHLYFYWYRQILGQKVEFLVSFYNNEISEKSEIFDDQFSVERPDGSNFTLKIRSTKLEDSAMYFCASRRTGHSGANVLTFGAGSRLTVL.

This chain joins TRBV2 and TRBJ2-2, with 7 bases that match TRBD1. This CDR3 region has 14 residues. In germline, CDR1 is SNHLY, CDR2 FYNNEI. J gave up 4 bases and V 8 bases, and 7 bases lay outside the gene matches. The CDR3 sequence: CASLRGRGTGELFF. CDR3 sequence (DNA): TGTGCCAGCCTGAGGGGGCGTGGCACCGGGGAGCTGTTTTTT. The variable domain in full, completed from reference TRBV2 and TRBJ2-2, reads EPEVTQTPSHQVTQMGQEVILRCVPISNHLYFYWYRQILGQKVEFLVSFYNNEISEKSEIFDDQFSVERPDGSNFTLKIRSTKLEDSAMYFCASLRGRGTGELFFGEGSRLTVL.

For the CDR3, the DNA is TGCAGCGTAGGAGTCCAACGGGAAGCTTTCTTT. Protein sequence: CSVGVQREAFF. The chain couples TRBV29-1 to TRBJ1-1; the D is unclear. Germline V gene lookup returns CDR1 SQVTM and CDR2 ANQGSEA. This CDR3 has 11 amino acids. Between the trimmed V and J ends, which lost 6 bases and 8 bases, there was a span of 13 bases.

V usage is TRBV18 and J usage is TRBJ2-4; unclear D gene. This CDR3 comprises 13 residues. V lost 0 bases, J lost 4 bases, and 4 bases lay in between. The germline gives CDR1 KGHSH, CDR2 LQKENI. The CDR3 DNA reads TGTGCCAGCTCACCACCGACTAAAAACATTCAGTACTTC. Amino acid sequence: CASSPPTKNIQYF.

V is TRBV10-2 and J is TRBJ1-2; possibly TRBD1 for D (5 bases). Trimming pared 6 bases from V and 8 bases from J, leaving 16 bases between. This CDR3 region has 13 residues. CDR1 is WSHSY, CDR2 SAAADI, per germline. The CDR3 DNA follows: TGCGCCAGCAGGGCTAGCGGGGACGGGGGCTACACCTTC. Residues: CASRASGDGGYTF.

V gene TRBV4-1 combines with J gene TRBJ2-3; 9 positions agree with TRBD1. Germline CDR1 reads MGHRA; CDR2 reads YSYEKL. The V segment lost 5 bases and the J segment 3 bases; nucleotides outside the gene matches: 6. This CDR3 contains 15 residues. CDR3: CASSYLTGGTDTQYF. CDR3 sequence (DNA): TGCGCCAGCAGCTACTTGACAGGGGGAACAGATACGCAGTATTTT.

The rearrangement links TRBV28 to TRBJ1-5; the match to TRBD1 covers 9 bases. Germline values: CDR1 MDHEN, CDR2 SYDVKM. This CDR3 contains 15 residues. Trimming took 6 bases from V and 7 from J; bases not matched to a gene: 10. The CDR3 DNA is TGTGCCAGCAGCCGTACTGGGACAGGGTACCAGCCCCAGCATTTT. Its translation: CASSRTGTGYQPQHF.

The V gene is TRBV2, the J gene TRBJ2-1, with 7 nucleotides matching TRBD2. This CDR3 contains 15 residues. The ends lost 2 bases at V and 12 bases at J; junction bases unmatched: 13. From germline, CDR1 is SNHLY and CDR2 FYNNEI. CDR3 residues: CASSERAGEGRVQFF. The DNA of the CDR3 is TGTGCCAGCAGTGAACGGGCGGGAGAGGGAAGGGTGCAGTTCTTC.

The V gene is TRBV11-3, the J gene TRBJ1-1; D is uncertain. The germline CDR1 and CDR2 sequences are SGHNT and YENEEA. The ends were cut back, 1 base at V and 0 bases at J, with 6 bases in the middle. The CDR3 is made up of 14 amino acids. The CDR3 nucleotides are TGTGCCAGCAGCTTAGGCGGATTGAACACTGAAGCTTTCTTT. Protein sequence: CASSLGGLNTEAFF.

The J gene is TRBJ2-1, the V gene TRBV11-3; TRBD2 agrees at 9 bases. V dropped 5 bases and J dropped 7; count of bases not matched to a gene: 9. The CDR3 totals 15 residues. Germline CDR1 and CDR2: SGHNT and YENEEA. The CDR3 nucleotides read TGTGCCAGCAGCCAGGGAGCGGGAGGCCGGAATGAGCAGTTCTTC. Protein sequence: CASSQGAGGRNEQFF.

This clone was recorded a few times. CDR3 amino acids: CAWTPDTAPSSPLHF. The CDR3 DNA is TGTGCCTGGACCCCGGACACAGCCCCAAGTTCACCCCTCCACTTT. The chain carries TRBV30 and TRBJ1-6; D is possibly TRBD1 (5 bases). Trimming removed 4 bases from V and 9 bases from J, with 19 bases in between. The CDR3 is made up of 15 amino acids. Germline values: CDR1 GTSNPN, CDR2 SVGIG (reference sequence).

The sample holds a few counts of this clone. V and J are TRBV5-1 and TRBJ2-5; TRBD2 aligns across 10 bases. Germline CDR1 and CDR2: SGHRS and YFSETQ. After removal of 5 bases from V and 5 bases from J, the junction contained 6 bases not matched to a gene. The CDR3 runs to 14 residues. This CDR3 reads CASSSSGGRETQYF. CDR3 nucleotide sequence: TGCGCCAGCAGTTCTAGCGGGGGCCGGGAGACCCAGTACTTC.

This rearrangement joins TRBV18 to TRBJ2-1; 7 bases align to TRBD2. Germline CDR1 KGHSH, CDR2 LQKENI. V was clipped by 3 bases and J by 11 bases; unmatched bases: 7. The CDR3 consists of 13 residues. The CDR3 sequence: CASSPQAGPKQFF. The CDR3 DNA follows: TGTGCCAGCTCACCGCAAGCGGGACCGAAGCAGTTCTTC. Full variable domain (missing parts from reference TRBV18 and TRBJ2-1): NAGVMQNPRHLVRRRGQEARLRCSPMKGHSHVYWYRQLPEEGLKFMVYLQKENIIDESGMPKERFSAEFPKEGPSILRIQQVVRGDSAAYFCASSPQAGPKQFFGPGTRLTVL.

The rearrangement joins TRBV7-9 to TRBJ2-5; D remains ambiguous. The V end was cut by 3 bases, the J end by 5 bases, with 10 bases between. This CDR3 region has 13 residues. Germline CDR1 and CDR2: SEHNR and FQNEAQ (reference sequence). This CDR3 reads CASSFGGPETQYF. In DNA, the CDR3 is TGTGCCAGCAGCTTTGGTGGGCCGGAGACCCAGTACTTC. Filled out from reference TRBV7-9 and TRBJ2-5, the complete variable domain reads DTGVSQNPRHKITKRGQNVTFRCDPISEHNRLYWYRQTLGQGPEFLTYFQNEAQLEKSRLLSDRFSAERPKGSFSTLEIQRTEQGDSAMYLCASSFGGPETQYFGPGTRLLVL.

The chain couples TRBV30 to TRBJ1-3, with D unclear. This CDR3 comprises 15 residues. The germline V gene has CDR1 GTSNPN and CDR2 SVGIG (reference sequence). V was clipped by 0 bases and J by 0 bases, with 9 bases between them. CDR3 amino acids: CAWSVHSNSGNTIYF. In DNA, the CDR3 is TGTGCCTGGAGTGTACACAGCAACTCTGGAAACACCATATATTTT. The variable domain in full, with the rest retrieved from reference TRBV30 and TRBJ1-3, is SQTIHQWPATLVQPVGSPLSLECTVEGTSNPNLYWYRQAAGRGLQLLFYSVGIGQISSEVPQNLSASRPQDRQFILSSKKLLLSDSGFYLCAWSVHSNSGNTIYFGEGSWLTVV.

This chain connects TRBV24-1 to TRBJ1-3; D is undetermined. This CDR3 has 20 residues. Trimming stripped 5 bases from V and 4 bases from J, with 29 bases between. Germline CDR1 is KGHDR and CDR2 is SFDVKD. The CDR3 loop is CATSAREGNLRGISGNTIYF. In nucleotides, the CDR3 is TGTGCCACCAGTGCGAGGGAGGGCAATTTACGGGGAATCTCCGGAAACACCATATATTTT.